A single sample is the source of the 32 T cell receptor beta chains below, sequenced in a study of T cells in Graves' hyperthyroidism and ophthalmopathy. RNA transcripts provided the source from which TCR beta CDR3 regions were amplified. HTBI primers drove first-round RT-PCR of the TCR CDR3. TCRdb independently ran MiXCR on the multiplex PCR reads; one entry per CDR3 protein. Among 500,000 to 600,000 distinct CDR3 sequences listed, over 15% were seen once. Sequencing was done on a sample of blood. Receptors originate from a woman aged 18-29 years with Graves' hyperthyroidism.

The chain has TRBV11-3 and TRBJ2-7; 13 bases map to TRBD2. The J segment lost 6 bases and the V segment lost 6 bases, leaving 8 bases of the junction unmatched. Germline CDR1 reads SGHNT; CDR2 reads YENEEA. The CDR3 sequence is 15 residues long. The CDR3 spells CASSIPGLAGREQYF. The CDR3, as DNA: TGTGCCAGCAGTATTCCGGGACTAGCGGGACGCGAGCAGTACTTC.

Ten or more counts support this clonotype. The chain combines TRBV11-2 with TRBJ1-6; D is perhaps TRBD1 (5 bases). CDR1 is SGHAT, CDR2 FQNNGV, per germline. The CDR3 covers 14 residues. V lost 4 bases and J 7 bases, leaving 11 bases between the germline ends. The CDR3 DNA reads TGTGCCAGCAGCTCGGGACTGAAGAATTCACCCCTCCACTTT. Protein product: CASSSGLKNSPLHF.

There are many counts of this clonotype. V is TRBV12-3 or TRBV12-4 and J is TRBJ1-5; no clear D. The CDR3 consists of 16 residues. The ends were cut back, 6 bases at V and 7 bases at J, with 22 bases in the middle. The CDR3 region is CASSYSSGGWRQPQHF. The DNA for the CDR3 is TGTGCCAGCAGCTACTCGTCCGGCGGGTGGAGACAGCCCCAGCATTTT.

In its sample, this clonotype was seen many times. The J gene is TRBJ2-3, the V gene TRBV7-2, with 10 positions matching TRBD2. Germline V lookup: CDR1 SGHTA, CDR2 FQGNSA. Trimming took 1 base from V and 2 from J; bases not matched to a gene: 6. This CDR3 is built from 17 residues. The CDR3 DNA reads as TGTGCCAGCAGCTTAGAAGTAGCGGGGGGTCCCACAGATACGCAGTATTTT. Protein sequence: CASSLEVAGGPTDTQYF.

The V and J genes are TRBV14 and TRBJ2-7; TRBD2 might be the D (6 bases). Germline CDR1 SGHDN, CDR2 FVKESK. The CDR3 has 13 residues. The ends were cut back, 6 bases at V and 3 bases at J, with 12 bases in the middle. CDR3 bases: TGTGCCAGCAGTTTATGGGGGGACTACGAGCAGTACTTC. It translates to CASSLWGDYEQYF.

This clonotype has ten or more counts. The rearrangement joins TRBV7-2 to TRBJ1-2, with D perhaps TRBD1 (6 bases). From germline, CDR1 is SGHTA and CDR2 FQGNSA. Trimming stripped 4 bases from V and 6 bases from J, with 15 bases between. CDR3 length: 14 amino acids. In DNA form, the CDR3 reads TGTGCCAGCAGCTCTCAACAGGGAGAGGATGGCTACACCTTC. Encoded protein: CASSSQQGEDGYTF.

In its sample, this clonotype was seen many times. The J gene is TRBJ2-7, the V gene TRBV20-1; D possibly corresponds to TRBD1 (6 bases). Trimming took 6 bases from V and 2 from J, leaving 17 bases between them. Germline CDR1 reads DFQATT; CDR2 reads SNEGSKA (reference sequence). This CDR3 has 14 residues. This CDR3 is CSASAAGATYEQYF. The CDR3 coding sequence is TGCAGTGCCTCGGCGGCAGGGGCGACCTACGAGCAGTACTTC.

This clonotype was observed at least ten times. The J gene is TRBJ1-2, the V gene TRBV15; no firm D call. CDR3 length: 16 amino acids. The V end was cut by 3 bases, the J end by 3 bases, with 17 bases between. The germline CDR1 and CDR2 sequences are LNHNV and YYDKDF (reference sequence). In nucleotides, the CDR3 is TGTGCCACCAGCAGGGGTGGGTCTGGAGTCTACTATGGCTACACCTTC. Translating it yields CATSRGGSGVYYGYTF.

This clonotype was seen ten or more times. In nucleotides, the CDR3 is TGCAGTGCCTTTACTCCGGACAGGAGCCTCTACAATGAGCAGTTCTTC. This encodes CSAFTPDRSLYNEQFF. J is TRBJ2-1 and V is TRBV20-1; 7 nucleotides agree with TRBD1. J lost 3 bases, V lost 6 bases, and 14 bases had no gene match. Germline V lookup: CDR1 DFQATT, CDR2 SNEGSKA (reference sequence). There are 16 residues in the CDR3.

The CDR3 is CASSLGGGQGSTF. The CDR3 coding sequence is TGTGCCAGCAGCTTGGGCGGAGGACAGGGGAGCACCTTC. This rearrangement joins TRBV11-2 to TRBJ1-2; TRBD1 aligns across 9 bases. The trim removed 3 bases at V and 13 bases at J, leaving 9 bases unmatched. The germline V gene has CDR1 SGHAT and CDR2 FQNNGV. The CDR3 is 13 residues long.

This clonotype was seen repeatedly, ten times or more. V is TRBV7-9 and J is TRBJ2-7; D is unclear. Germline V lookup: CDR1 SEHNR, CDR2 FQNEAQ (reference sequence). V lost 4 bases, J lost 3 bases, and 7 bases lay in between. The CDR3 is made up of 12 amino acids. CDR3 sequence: CASSSQVYEQYF. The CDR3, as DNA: TGTGCCAGCAGCTCACAAGTCTACGAGCAGTACTTC.

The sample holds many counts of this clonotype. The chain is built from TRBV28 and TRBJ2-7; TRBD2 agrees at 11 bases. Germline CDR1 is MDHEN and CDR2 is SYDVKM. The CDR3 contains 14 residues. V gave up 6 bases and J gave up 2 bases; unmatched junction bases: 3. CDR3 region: CASRALAGAYEQYF. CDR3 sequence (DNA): TGTGCCAGCAGAGCACTAGCGGGAGCCTACGAGCAGTACTTC.

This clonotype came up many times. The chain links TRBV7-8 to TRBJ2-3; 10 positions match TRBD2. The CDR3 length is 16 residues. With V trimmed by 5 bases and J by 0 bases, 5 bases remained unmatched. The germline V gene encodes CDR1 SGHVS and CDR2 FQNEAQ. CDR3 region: CASSPRTSGSTDTQYF. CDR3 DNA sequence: TGTGCCAGCAGCCCCCGGACTAGCGGTAGCACAGATACGCAGTATTTT.

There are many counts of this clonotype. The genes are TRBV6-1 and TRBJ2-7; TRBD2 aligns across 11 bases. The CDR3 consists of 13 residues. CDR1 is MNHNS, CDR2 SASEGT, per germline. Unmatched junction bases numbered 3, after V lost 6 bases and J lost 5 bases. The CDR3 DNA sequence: TGTGCCAGCAGCCTAGCGGGAGGCCACGAGCAGTACTTC. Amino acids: CASSLAGGHEQYF.

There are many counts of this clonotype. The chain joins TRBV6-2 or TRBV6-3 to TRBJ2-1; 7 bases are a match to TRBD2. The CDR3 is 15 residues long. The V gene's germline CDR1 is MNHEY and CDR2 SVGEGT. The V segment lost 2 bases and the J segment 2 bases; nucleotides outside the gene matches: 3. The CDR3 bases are TGTGCCAGCAGTTACCAGAGCGGGGCCTACAATGAGCAGTTCTTC. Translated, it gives CASSYQSGAYNEQFF.

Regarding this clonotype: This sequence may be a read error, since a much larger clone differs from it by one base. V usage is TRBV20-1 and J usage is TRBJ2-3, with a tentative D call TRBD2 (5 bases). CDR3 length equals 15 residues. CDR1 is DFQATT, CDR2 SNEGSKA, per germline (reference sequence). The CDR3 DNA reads TGCAGTGCTTCGGACTGGGCTTCCCGCACAGATGCGCAGTATTTT. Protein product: CSASDWASRTDAQYF.

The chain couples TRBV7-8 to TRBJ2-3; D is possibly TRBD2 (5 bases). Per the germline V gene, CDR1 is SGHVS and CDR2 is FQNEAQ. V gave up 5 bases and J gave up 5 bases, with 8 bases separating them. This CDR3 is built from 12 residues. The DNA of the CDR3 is TGTGCCAGCAGCCGGACTCGAGATACGCAGTATTTT. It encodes CASSRTRDTQYF.

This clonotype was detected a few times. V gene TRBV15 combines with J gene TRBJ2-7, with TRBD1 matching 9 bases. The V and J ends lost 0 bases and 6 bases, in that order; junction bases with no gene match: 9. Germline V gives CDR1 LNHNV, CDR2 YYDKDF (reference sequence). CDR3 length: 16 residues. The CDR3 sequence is CATSRDAGTGPVEQYF. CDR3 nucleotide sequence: TGTGCCACCAGCAGAGATGCCGGGACAGGGCCTGTCGAGCAGTACTTC.

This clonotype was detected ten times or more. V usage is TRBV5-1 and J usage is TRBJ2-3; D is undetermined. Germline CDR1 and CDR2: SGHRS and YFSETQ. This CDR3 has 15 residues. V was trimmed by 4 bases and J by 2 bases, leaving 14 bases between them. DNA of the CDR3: TGCGCCAGCAGCCCCTGGACCACTTACACAGATACGCAGTATTTT. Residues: CASSPWTTYTDTQYF.

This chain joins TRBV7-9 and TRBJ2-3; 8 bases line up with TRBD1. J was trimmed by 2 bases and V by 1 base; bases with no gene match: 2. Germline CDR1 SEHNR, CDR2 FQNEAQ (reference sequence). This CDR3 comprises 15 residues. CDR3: CASSLVQGDTDTQYF. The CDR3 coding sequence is TGTGCCAGCAGCTTAGTACAGGGGGACACAGATACGCAGTATTTT.

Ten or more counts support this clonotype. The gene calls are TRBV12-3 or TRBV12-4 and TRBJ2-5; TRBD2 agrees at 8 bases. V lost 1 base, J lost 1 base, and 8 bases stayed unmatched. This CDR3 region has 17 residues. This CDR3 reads CASSLGISGRPQETQYF. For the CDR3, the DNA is TGTGCCAGCAGTTTAGGCATAAGCGGGAGACCCCAAGAGACCCAGTACTTC.

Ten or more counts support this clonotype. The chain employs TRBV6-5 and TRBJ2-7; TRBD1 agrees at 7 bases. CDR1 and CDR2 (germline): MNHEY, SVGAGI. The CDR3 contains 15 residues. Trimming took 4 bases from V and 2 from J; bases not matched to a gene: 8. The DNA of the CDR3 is TGTGCCAGCAGTTTACGCCGGGGACAGACCTACGAGCAGTACTTC. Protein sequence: CASSLRRGQTYEQYF.

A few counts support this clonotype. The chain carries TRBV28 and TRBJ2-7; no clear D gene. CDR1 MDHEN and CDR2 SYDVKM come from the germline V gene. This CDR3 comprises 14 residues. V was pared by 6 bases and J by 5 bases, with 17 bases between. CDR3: CASRLPETHNEQYF. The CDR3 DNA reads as TGTGCCAGCAGGCTTCCGGAGACCCACAACGAGCAGTACTTC.

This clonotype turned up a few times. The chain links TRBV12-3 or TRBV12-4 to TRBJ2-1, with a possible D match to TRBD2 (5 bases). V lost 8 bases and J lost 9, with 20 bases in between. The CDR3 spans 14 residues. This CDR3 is CASSARVQATEQFF. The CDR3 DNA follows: TGTGCCAGCTCTGCGCGGGTGCAGGCAACTGAGCAGTTCTTC.

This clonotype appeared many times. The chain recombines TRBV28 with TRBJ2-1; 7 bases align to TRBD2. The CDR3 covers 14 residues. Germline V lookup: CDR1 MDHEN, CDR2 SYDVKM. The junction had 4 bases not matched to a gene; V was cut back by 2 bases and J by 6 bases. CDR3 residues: CASSLRRESNEQFF. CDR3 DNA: TGTGCCAGCAGTTTAAGGCGGGAGAGCAATGAGCAGTTCTTC.

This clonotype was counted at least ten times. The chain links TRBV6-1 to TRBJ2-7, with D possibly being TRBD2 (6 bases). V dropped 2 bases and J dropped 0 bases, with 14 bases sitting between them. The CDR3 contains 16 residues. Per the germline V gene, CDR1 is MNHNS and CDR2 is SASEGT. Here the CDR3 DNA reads TGTGCCAGCAGTGAATTTGGAGGGCGTCACTCCTACGAGCAGTACTTC. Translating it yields CASSEFGGRHSYEQYF.

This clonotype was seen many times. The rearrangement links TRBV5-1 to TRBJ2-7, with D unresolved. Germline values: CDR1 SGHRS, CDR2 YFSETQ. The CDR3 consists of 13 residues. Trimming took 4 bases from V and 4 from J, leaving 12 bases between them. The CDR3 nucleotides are TGCGCCAGCAGCACACAATGGCAGTACGAGCAGTACTTC. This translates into CASSTQWQYEQYF.

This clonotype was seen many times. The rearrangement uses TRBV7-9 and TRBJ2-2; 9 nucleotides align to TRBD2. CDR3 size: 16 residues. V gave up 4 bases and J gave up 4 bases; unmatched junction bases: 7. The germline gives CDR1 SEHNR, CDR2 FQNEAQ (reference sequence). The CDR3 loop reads CASSSPSGKGTGELFF. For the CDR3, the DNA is TGTGCCAGCAGCTCACCTAGCGGGAAGGGCACCGGGGAGCTGTTTTTT.

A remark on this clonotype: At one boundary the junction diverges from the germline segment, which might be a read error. CDR3 in DNA: TGTGCCAGCAGCTTAGGGGTTGGGACAGGGGTGGAAGAGACCCTGTACTTC. Its translation: CASSLGVGTGVEETLYF. The J gene is TRBJ2-5, the V gene TRBV11-2; 10 bases agree with TRBD1. CDR3 length equals 17 residues. CDR1 is SGHAT and CDR2 is FQNNGV in the germline V gene. The full variable domain, with the rest looked up from reference TRBV11-2 and TRBJ2-5, is EAGVAQSPRYKIIEKRQSVAFWCNPISGHATLYWYQQILGQGPKLLIQFQNNGVVDDSQLPKDRFSAERLKGVDSTLKIQPAKLEDSAVYLCASSLGVGTGVEETLYFGPGTRLLVL.

CDR3 in DNA: TGTGCCAGCAGTTTAGGCCACAAATCCACTGAAGCTTTCTTT. It yields the protein CASSLGHKSTEAFF. The chain has TRBV28 and TRBJ1-1, with no clear D. Germline CDR1 is MDHEN and CDR2 is SYDVKM. The germline V and J ends were trimmed by 2 bases and 4 bases, with 11 bases remaining between them. The CDR3 spans 14 residues.

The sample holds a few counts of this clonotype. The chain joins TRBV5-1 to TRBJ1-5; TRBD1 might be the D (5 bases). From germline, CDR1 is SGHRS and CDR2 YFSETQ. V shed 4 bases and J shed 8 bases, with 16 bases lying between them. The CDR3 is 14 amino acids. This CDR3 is CASSPKTGDEPQHF. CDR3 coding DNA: TGCGCCAGCAGCCCGAAAACCGGGGACGAGCCCCAGCATTTT.

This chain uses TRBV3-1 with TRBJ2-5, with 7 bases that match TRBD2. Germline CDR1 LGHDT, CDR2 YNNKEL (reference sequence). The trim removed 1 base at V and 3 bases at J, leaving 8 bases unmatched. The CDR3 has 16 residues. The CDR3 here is CASSQARERKKETQYF. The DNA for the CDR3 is TGTGCCAGCAGCCAAGCGCGGGAGAGAAAAAAAGAGACCCAGTACTTC.